Sequencing of this T cell receptor beta chain was carried out in a study of immune cell composition in non-small cell lung cancer. TCRdb keeps only in-frame clones here, not all; method: immunoSEQ multiplex PCR. The sample lists some 8,500 clones, less than 80% occurring once. There are 15 residues in the CDR3. The V segment lost 6 bases and the J segment 5 bases; nucleotides outside the gene matches: 7. Germline CDR1 is LNHDA and CDR2 is SQIVND (reference sequence). The source material was lung tumor tissue. The chain joins TRBV19 to TRBJ2-1, with 10 bases that match TRBD2. The origin of this receptor is a human donor with non-small cell lung cancer. CDR3 sequence (DNA): TGTGCCAGTAGCCTTAGCGGGGGGCTAAACAATGAGCAGTTCTTC. Translation: CASSLSGGLNNEQFF.